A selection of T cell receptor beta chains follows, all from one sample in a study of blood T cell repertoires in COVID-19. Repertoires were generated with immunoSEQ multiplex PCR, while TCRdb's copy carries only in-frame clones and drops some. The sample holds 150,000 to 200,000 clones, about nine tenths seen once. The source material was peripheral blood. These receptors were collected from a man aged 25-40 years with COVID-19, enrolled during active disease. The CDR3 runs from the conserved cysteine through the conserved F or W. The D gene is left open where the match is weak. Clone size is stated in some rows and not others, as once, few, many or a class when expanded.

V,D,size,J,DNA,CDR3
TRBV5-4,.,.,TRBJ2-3,TGTGCCAGCAGCCCCAGGGCCTCGGGTACAGATACGCAGTATTTT,CASSPRASGTDTQYF
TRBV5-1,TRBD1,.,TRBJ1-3,TGCGCCAGCAGCAGTACAGGGGATGGAAACACCATATATTTT,CASSSTGDGNTIYF
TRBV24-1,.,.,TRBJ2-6,TGTGCCACCAGTGATTCCTCAGGGGATCCCTTTATCCTGGCTGGGGCCAACGTCCTGACTTTC,CATSDSSGDPFILAGANVLTF
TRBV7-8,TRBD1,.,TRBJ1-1,TGTGCCAGCAGCTTAGGGGTTTCAGGGGGAGATGAAGCTTTCTTT,CASSLGVSGGDEAFF
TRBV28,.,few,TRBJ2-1,TGTGCCAGCAGTTTCCCGAGCAGGGGTATGGACCCTTCCTACAATGAGCAGTTCTTC,CASSFPSRGMDPSYNEQFF
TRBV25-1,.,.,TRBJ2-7,TGTGCCTCCAAAGGGGATTACGAGCAGTACTTC,CASKGDYEQYF
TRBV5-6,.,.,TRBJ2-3,TGTGCCAGCAGCCACGTAGACTCCTCCTCAGACGGCACAGATACGCAGTATTTT,CASSHVDSSSDGTDTQYF
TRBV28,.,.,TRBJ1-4,TGTGCCAGCACCCCTCCGATCGGGACAACTAATGAAAAACTGTTTTTT,CASTPPIGTTNEKLFF
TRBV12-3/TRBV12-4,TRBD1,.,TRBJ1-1,TGTGCCACAGGACAGGGTTACACTGAAGCTTTCTTT,CATGQGYTEAFF
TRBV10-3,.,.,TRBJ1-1,TGTGCCATCAGGGGGCGCACTGAAGCTTTCTTT,CAIRGRTEAFF
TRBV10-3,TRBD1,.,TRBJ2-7,TGTGCCATCAGCCGAGAAGTAGGGGGCCCCTACGAGCAGTACTTC,CAISREVGGPYEQYF
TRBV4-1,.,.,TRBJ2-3,TGCGCCAGCAGCCTCGCCGGGACCCCGGGGGCAGATACGCAGTATTTT,CASSLAGTPGADTQYF
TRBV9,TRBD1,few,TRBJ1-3,TGTGCCAGCAGCGTTCTAGGCTCCGGGACAGGGGTCCTTACCCCTGGAAACACCATATATTTT,CASSVLGSGTGVLTPGNTIYF
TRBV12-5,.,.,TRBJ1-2,TGTGCTAGTGGTTTGGTAACACAGTCCTATGGCTACACCTTC,CASGLVTQSYGYTF
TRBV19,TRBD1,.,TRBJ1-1,TGTGCCAGTTCTCTCCAGGGGGCGGGCAACACTGAAGCTTTCTTT,CASSLQGAGNTEAFF
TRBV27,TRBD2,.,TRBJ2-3,TGTGCCAGCAGTCCCAGCAGTGTCGGGACTAGCGGAAGAACAGATACGCAGTATTTT,CASSPSSVGTSGRTDTQYF
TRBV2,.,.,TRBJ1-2,TGTGCCAGCAGTGAACTGGGGCACAACTATGGCTACACCTTC,CASSELGHNYGYTF
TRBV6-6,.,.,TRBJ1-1,TGTGCCAGCAGTTACACTCGGAACACTGAAGCTTTCTTT,CASSYTRNTEAFF
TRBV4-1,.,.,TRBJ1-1,TGCGCCAGCAGCCAAGATCCTAACACTGAAGCTTTCTTT,CASSQDPNTEAFF
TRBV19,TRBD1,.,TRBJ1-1,TGTGCCAGTAGTGCCCCCTACAGGGGTTCAAACACTGAAGCTTTCTTT,CASSAPYRGSNTEAFF
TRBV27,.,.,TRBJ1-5,TGTGCCAGCAGTTTAGGAGGGTTCCGCCAGCCCCAGCATTTT,CASSLGGFRQPQHF
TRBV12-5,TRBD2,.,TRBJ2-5,TGTGCTAGTGGTTTGGGCCGGACTAGCGGGGGGGCGGAGACCCAGTACTTC,CASGLGRTSGGAETQYF
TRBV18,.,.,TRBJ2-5,TGTGCCAGCCTCCAGGCTAGCGAAGAGACCCAGTACTTC,CASLQASEETQYF
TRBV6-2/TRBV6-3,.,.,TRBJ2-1,TGTGCCAGCAGTTACATCCCTAGCACCTCCTACAATGAGCAGTTCTTC,CASSYIPSTSYNEQFF
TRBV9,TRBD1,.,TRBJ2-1,TGTGCCAGCAGCGTGAATCCACAGATGAGTATGGACAGGGACTCCTACAATGAGCAGTTCTTC,CASSVNPQMSMDRDSYNEQFF
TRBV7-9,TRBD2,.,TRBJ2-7,TGTGCCAGCAGCTACCCGGGAGGGGGATCCTACGAGCAGTACTTC,CASSYPGGGSYEQYF
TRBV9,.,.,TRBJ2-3,TGTGCCAGCAGCCCGTACGGGAACACAGATACGCAGTATTTT,CASSPYGNTDTQYF
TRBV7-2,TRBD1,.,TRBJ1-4,TGTGCCAGCAGCTTCGGTGGGACAGGACTGAATGAAAAACTGTTTTTT,CASSFGGTGLNEKLFF
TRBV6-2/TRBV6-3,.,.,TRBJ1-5,TGTGCCAGCAGTTACTCACAGGGGCCCCAGCATTTT,CASSYSQGPQHF
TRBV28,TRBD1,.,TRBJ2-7,TGTGCCAGCACCCCCCGGACAGGCTCTTACGAGCAGTACTTC,CASTPRTGSYEQYF
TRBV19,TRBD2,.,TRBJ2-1,TGTGCCAGTAGTAACCCCCGACTAGCGGGAGGGAACAATGAGCAGTTCTTC,CASSNPRLAGGNNEQFF
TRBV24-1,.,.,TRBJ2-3,TGTGCCACCAGTGATTTATCCAGCGGACTTAGCACAGATACGCAGTATTTT,CATSDLSSGLSTDTQYF
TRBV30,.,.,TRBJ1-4,TGTGCCCAGGAGGAACGGGGGGAAAAACTGTTTTTT,CAQEERGEKLFF
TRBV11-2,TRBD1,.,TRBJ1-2,TGTGCCAGCAGCTTATTGTGGACAGGGACGGGCGGCTACACCTTC,CASSLLWTGTGGYTF
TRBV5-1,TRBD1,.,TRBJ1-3,TGCGCCAGCAGCTTAACAGGGGACTCTGGAAACACCATATATTTT,CASSLTGDSGNTIYF
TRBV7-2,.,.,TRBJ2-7,TGTGCCAGCAGCTTAATCGTCGGGAGCTCCTACGAGCAGTACTTC,CASSLIVGSSYEQYF
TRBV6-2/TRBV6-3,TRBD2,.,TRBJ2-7,TGTGCCAGCAGTTACCAAGCGGGAGGGATGGGGGCCTACGAGCAGTACTTC,CASSYQAGGMGAYEQYF
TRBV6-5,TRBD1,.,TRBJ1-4,TGTGCCAGCAGTTACTCGCCGACAGGGCAAAGGGGAAAACTGTTTTTT,CASSYSPTGQRGKLFF
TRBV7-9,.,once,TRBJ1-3,TGTGCCAGTCCGAGTGTTGCGGGGGTGACTGGAAACACCATATATTTT,CASPSVAGVTGNTIYF
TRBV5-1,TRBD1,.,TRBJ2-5,TGCGCCAGCAAGGACAGGGGAGAGACCCAGTACTTC,CASKDRGETQYF
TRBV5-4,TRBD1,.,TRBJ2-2,TGTGCCAGCAGCCTCCTAAAGGCCGGGACAGGGGGCCCCGGGGAGCTGTTTTTT,CASSLLKAGTGGPGELFF
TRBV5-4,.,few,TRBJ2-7,TGTGCCAGCAGCTTGGCGGCGGGGCGCTACGAGCAGTACTTC,CASSLAAGRYEQYF
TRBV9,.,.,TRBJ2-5,TGTGCCAGCAGCGTCCGAGAGACCCAGTACTTC,CASSVRETQYF
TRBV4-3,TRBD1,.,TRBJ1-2,TGCGCCAGCGGAGGGGGACAGGGTGATCTCTATGGCTACACCTTC,CASGGGQGDLYGYTF
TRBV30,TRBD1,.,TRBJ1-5,TGTGCCTGGAGTGTTAGACAGGGCAGTCAGCCCCAGCATTTT,CAWSVRQGSQPQHF
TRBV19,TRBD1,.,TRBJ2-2,TGTGCCAGTAGTATGATCGGACAGGGGGCACGGACCGGGGAGCTGTTTTTT,CASSMIGQGARTGELFF
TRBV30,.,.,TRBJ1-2,TGTGCCTGGAGTGTACCGGGTTGGTTCCTCGGCTACACCTTC,CAWSVPGWFLGYTF
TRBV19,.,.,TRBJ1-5,TGTGCCACTCGAGGCGGAAGCAATCAGCCCCAGCATTTT,CATRGGSNQPQHF
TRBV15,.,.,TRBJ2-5,TGTGCCACCAGCAGAAAGAACAGGGCCCAAGAGACCCAGTACTTC,CATSRKNRAQETQYF
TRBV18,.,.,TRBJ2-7,TGTGCCAGCTCACCCCCAGGGAAAGGGTCCTACGAGCAGTACTTC,CASSPPGKGSYEQYF
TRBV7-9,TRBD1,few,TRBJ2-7,TGTGCCAGCAGCTCGTGGGACAGGTCCTACGAGCAGTACTTC,CASSSWDRSYEQYF